The present T cell receptor beta chain was sequenced within a study of circulating and synovial CD4+ cells in juvenile arthritis (dated by TCRdb to the mid-2010s). Context from the whole study: Within each patient, the TCRbeta CDR3 repertoires of synovial CD4 T cells, bulk blood CD4 T cells and circulating HLA-DR+ CD4 T cells were compared. The goal of repertoire sequencing was to confirm that a circulating synovial-like CD4 T cell subset was enriched in synovial clonotypes. What the authors observed across the whole study: Synovial and circulating pathogenic-like lymphocyte repertoires were less diverse than bulk blood CD4 repertoires, and some CPL samples were as oligoclonal as synovium. The difference between circulating pathogenic-like lymphocytes and bulk blood T cells was not detected by traditional Vbeta family usage analysis. Because CPL samples and bulk blood CD4 samples differed in T cell genome counts by at least an order of magnitude, sample-size effects were addressed. Circulating pathogenic-like lymphocytes were found to cluster with synovial T cells, and a substantially higher fraction of CDR3 sequences was shared with synovium by circulating pathogenic-like lymphocytes than by bulk blood. Because overlap with synovium was found to increase with sequencing depth, the full repertoire overlap was likely underestimated by the measured shared-clonotype fractions.

The sequenced samples came from patients who had active juvenile idiopathic arthritis. Cells were sorted right after thawing, and dead cells were excluded with Live/Dead Fixable Near-IR Stain. The method was the immunoSEQ multiplex PCR assay. An external provider performed TCRbeta CDR3 sequencing as a commercial service. The paper's data handling went like this. The analyses relied on productive nucleotide sequences along with amino acid sequences obtained through in silico translation. Diversity was measured with Renyi entropy across alpha values, using the median of 200 repeated subsamples to equalise sample size. Pairwise repertoire distance was calculated as one minus the Chao-modified Jaccard index, correcting for under-sampling, and used for clustering. Frequency-weighted overlap with synovial clonotypes was computed over 200 sample sizes, 200 draws without replacement each, and reported at the smaller sample's size. The immuneACCESS repertoire file appears here via TCRdb, limited to in-frame rearrangements. These files lack a portion of the clones; in checked studies, under half of the deficit traces to unresolved V genes, and the cause of the others is not known. That table gives V, J and clone size, and the DNA gave D and trimming. The sample table shows 34,000 or so clones, and around 96% are seen once. Around 0.7% of the sample comes from the top ten.

From the cysteine through the phenylalanine, the CDR3 covers 14 amino acids. Only CDR3 DNA remains: 42 bases, in frame from the first base. The germline V end is reduced by 5 bases and the J end by 4 bases; junction bases left unmatched: 5. Taken from the germline V gene, the CDR1 and CDR2 loops are SGHVS and FNYEAQ. This clone was seen only a few times. The specificity of this receptor is unknown. No base quality information exists; no much larger clone differs at one position. The chain couples TRBV7-6 to TRBJ1-1, and TRBD1 aligns with 9 junction nucleotides. This receptor was taken from a human donor with juvenile idiopathic arthritis. The specimen was CD4+ T cells from blood. The DNA sequence is TGTGCCAGCAGCGTAGGACAGGGGAGCACTGAAGCTTTCTTT. It specifies CASSVGQGSTEAFF.